This paragraph covers one T cell receptor beta chain sequence. Its antigen is still unknown. This sample was taken from a study of T cells in Graves' hyperthyroidism and ophthalmopathy. Findings and limits, study-wide: The model forecast ophthalmopathy, anticipating it by a median approximately 6 months before onset. Among clonotypes expanded in thyroid above 0.001, most were also found in blood.

The germline V gene has CDR1 MDHEN and CDR2 SYDVKM. V shed 6 bases and J 7 bases; nucleotides not matched to a gene: 16. There are 17 residues in the CDR3. Uncontrolled infection, other autoimmune disease, pregnancy or lactation excluded patients. There were TCR beta CDR3 regions amplified from RNA transcripts. Initially, a first-round RT-PCR of the TCR CDR3 employed the HTBI primer set. TCRdb used MiXCR to reprocess the multiplex PCR reads, holding one entry per CDR3 protein. This sample has nearly 600,000 distinct CDR3 sequences, with more than 13% found just once. The clonotype was recovered from a woman younger than 35 with Graves' ophthalmopathy. Material for sequencing was blood. The V gene is TRBV28, the J gene TRBJ2-5, with TRBD1 matching 11 bases. CDR3 residues: CASSQGTGGLEVMTQYF. As DNA, the CDR3 is TGTGCCAGCAGCCAAGGGACAGGGGGGTTGGAGGTGATGACCCAGTACTTC.